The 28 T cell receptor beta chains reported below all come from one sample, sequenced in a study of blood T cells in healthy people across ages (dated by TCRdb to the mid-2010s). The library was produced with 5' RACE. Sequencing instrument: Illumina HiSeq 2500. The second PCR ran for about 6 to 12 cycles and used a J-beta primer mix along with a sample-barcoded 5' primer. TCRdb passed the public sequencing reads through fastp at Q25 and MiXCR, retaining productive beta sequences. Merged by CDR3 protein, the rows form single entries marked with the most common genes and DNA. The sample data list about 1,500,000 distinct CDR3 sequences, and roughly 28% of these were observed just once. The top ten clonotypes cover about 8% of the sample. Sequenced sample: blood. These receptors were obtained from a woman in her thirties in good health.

CDR3 nucleotides: TGCAGCGTTGGTGTCCAGGGGTACGAGCAGTACTTC. It encodes CSVGVQGYEQYF. The chain carries TRBV29-1 and TRBJ2-4; possibly TRBD1 for D (6 bases). The closer fit of TRBJ2-7 to the DNA end suggests the J call may be wrong. This CDR3 spans 12 amino acids. The germline gives CDR1 SQVTM, CDR2 ANQGSEA.

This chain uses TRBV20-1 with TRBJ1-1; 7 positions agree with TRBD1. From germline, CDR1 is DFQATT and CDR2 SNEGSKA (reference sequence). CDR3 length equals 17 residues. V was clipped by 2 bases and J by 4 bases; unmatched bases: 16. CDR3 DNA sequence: TGCAGTGCTAGATCCCACGACGGACAGGCCCCTGGCACTGAAGCTTTCTTT. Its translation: CSARSHDGQAPGTEAFF.

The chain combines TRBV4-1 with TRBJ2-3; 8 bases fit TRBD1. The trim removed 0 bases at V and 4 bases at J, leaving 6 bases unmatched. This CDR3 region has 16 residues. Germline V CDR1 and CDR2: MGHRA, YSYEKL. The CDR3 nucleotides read TGCGCCAGCAGCCAAGAAGGGCAGGGGGCGTCAGATACGCAGTATTTT. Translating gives CASSQEGQGASDTQYF.

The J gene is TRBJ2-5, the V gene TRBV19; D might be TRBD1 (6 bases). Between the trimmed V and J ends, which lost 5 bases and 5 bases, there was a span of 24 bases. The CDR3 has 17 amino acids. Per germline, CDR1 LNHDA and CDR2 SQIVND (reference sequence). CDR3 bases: TGTGCCAGTAGTGGGGTCATTGGGGGCGATGCCGCGGAGACCCAGTACTTC. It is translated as CASSGVIGGDAAETQYF.

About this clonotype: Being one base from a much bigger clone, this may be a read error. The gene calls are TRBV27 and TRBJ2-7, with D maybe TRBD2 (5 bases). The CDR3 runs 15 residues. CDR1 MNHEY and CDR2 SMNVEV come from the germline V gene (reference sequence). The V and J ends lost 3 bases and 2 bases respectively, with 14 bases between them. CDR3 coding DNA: TGTGCCAGCAGTTTGAGGGCCTTCGGGGCCTACGAGCAGTACTTC. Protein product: CASSLRAFGAYEQYF.

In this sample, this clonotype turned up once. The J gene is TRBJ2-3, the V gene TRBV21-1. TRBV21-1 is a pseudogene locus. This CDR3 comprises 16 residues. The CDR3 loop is CASSFKGGPLVDTQYF. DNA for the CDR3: TGTGCCAGCAGCTTTAAAGGTGGACCCTTAGTGGATACGCAGTATTTT.

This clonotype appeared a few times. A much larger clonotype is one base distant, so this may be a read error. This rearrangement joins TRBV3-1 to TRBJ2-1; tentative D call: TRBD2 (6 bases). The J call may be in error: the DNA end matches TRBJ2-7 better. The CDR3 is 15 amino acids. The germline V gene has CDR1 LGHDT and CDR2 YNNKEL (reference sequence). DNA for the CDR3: TGTGCCAGCAGCCAAGATGGAGGGTCCTACAATGAGCAGTACTTC. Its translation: CASSQDGGSYNEQYF.

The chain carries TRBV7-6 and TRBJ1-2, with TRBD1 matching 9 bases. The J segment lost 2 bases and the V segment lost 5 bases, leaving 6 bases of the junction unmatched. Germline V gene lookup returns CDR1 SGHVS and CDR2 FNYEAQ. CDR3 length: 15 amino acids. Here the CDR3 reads CASSRFGTGNYGYTF. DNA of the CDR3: TGTGCCAGCAGCCGTTTCGGGACAGGGAACTATGGCTACACCTTC.

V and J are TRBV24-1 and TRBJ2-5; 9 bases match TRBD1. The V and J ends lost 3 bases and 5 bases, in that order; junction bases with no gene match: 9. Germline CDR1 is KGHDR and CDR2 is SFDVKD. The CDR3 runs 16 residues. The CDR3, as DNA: TGTGCCACCAGTGATGCTCGGGACAGGGAGACTGAGACCCAGTACTTC. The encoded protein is CATSDARDRETETQYF.

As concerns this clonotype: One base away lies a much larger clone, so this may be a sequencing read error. The CDR3 DNA sequence: TGTGCCAGCAGCCAACCGGGGGTACACGAGCAGTACTTC. Translation: CASSQPGVHEQYF. V gene TRBV7-2 combines with J gene TRBJ2-7; TRBD2 might be the D (6 bases). CDR1 and CDR2 (germline): SGHTA, FQGNSA. Trimming took off 5 bases at V and 5 bases at J, with 13 bases between the two ends. This CDR3 is 13 amino acids long. Using reference TRBV7-2 and TRBJ2-7 for the parts outside the CDR3, the full variable domain is GAGVSQSPSNKVTEKGKDVELRCDPISGHTALYWYRQSLGQGLEFLIYFQGNSAPDKSGLPSDRFSAERTGGSVSTLTIQRTQQEDSAVYLCASSQPGVHEQYFGPGTRLTVT.

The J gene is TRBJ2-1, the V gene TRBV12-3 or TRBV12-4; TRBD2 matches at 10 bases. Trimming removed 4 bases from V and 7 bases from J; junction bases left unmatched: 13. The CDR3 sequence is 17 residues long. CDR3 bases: TGTGCCAGCAGTTACTCGGGGCTAGCGGGAGTTTCGAATGAGCAGTTCTTC. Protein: CASSYSGLAGVSNEQFF.

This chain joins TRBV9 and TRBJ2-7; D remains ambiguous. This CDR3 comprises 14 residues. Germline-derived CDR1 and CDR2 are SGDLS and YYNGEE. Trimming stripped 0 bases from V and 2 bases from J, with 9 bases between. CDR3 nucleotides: TGTGCCAGCAGCGTAGAAGGTGATACCTACGAGCAGTACTTC. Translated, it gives CASSVEGDTYEQYF.

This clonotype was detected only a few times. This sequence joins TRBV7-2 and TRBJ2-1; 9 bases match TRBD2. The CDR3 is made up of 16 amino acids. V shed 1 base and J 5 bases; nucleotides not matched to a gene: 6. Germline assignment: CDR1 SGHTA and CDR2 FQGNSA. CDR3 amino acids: CASSLDAGGLNNEQFF. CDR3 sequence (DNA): TGTGCCAGCAGCTTAGACGCGGGAGGGCTCAACAATGAGCAGTTCTTC.

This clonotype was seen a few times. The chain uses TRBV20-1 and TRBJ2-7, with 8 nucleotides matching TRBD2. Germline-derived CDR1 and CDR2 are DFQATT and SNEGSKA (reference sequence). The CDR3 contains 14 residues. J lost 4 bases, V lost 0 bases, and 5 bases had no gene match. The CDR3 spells CSARDLVAGYEQYF. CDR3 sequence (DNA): TGCAGTGCTAGAGATTTAGTAGCGGGATACGAGCAGTACTTC.

The CDR3 spells CASRGQGTASTDTQYF. Here the CDR3 DNA reads TGTGCCAGCAGAGGACAGGGGACAGCTAGCACAGATACGCAGTATTTT. This chain connects TRBV12-3 or TRBV12-4 to TRBJ2-3; 9 positions agree with TRBD1. Germline trimming cut 6 bases from V and 0 bases from J; bases unmatched to any gene: 7. CDR3 length: 16 amino acids.

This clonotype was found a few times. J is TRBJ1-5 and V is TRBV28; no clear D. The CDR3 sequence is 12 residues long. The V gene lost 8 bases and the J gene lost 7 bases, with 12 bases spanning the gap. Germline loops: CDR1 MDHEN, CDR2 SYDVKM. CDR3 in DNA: TGTGCCAGCGGAGGCGGCGTGCAGCCCCAGCATTTT. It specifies CASGGGVQPQHF.

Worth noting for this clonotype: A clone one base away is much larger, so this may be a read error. DNA of the CDR3: TGCGCCAGCAGCCAAGGAGGACTAGCCCAAAACATTCAGTACTTC. Its translation: CASSQGGLAQNIQYF. The genes are TRBV3-1 and TRBJ2-4, with TRBD2 matching 8 bases. Germline CDR1 is LGHDT and CDR2 is YNNKEL (reference sequence). CDR3 size: 15 residues.

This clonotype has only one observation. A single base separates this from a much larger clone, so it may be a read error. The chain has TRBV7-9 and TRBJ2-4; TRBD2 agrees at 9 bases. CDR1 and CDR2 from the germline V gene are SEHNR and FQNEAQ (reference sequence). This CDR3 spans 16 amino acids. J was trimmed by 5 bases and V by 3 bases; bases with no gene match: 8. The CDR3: CASSLSSGGNQNIQYF. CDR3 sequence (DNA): TGTGCCAGCAGCTTGAGTAGCGGGGGTAACCAAAACATTCAGTACTTC.

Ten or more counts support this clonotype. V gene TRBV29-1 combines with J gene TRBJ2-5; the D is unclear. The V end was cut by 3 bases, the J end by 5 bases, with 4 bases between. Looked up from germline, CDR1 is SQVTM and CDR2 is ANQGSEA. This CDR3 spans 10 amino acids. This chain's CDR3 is CSVDGETQYF. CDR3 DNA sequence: TGCAGCGTTGATGGCGAGACCCAGTACTTC.

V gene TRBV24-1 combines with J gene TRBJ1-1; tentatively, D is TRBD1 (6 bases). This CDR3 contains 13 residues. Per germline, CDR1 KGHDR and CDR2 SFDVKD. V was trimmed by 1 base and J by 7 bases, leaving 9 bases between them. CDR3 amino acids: CATSDFSGDEAFF. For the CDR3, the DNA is TGTGCCACCAGTGATTTTTCAGGGGATGAAGCTTTCTTT.

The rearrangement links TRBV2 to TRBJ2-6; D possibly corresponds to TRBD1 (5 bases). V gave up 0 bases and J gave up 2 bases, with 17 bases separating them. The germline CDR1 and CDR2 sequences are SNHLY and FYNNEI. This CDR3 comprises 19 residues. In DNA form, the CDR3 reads TGTGCCAGCAGTGAAGCCGGTCAGGGTCGGTTGACTGGGGCCAACGTCCTGACTTTC. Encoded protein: CASSEAGQGRLTGANVLTF.

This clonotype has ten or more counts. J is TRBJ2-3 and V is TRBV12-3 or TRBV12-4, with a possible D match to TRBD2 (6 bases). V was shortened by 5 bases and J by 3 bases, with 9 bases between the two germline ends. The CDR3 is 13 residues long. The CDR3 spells CASSGDFTDTQYF. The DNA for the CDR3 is TGTGCCAGCAGTGGGGACTTTACAGATACGCAGTATTTT.

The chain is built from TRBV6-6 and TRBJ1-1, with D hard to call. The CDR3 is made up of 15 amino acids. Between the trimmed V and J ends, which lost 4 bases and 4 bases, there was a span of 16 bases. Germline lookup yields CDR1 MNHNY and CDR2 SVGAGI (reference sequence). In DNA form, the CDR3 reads TGTGCCAGCAGTTTCACACCCGGACCAGGCACTGAAGCTTTCTTT. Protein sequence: CASSFTPGPGTEAFF.

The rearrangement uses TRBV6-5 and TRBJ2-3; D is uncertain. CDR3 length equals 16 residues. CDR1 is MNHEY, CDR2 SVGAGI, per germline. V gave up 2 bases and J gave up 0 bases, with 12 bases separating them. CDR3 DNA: TGTGCCAGCAGTTACCAACGAGCGTTAAGCACAGATACGCAGTATTTT. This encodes CASSYQRALSTDTQYF.

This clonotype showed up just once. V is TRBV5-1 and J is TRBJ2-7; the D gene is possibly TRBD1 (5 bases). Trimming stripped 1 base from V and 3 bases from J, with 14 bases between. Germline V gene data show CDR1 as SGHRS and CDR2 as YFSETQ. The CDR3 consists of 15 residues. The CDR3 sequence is CASSLLRQGVYEQYF. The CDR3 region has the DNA TGCGCCAGCAGCTTGTTAAGGCAGGGTGTCTACGAGCAGTACTTC.

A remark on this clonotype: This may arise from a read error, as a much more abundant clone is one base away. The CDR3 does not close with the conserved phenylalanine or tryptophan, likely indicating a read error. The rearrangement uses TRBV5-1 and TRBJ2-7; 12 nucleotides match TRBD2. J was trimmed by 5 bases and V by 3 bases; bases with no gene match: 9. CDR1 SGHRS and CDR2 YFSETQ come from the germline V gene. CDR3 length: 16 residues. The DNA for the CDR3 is TGCGCCAGCAGCTCGGATCTAGCGGGGGGGTCGAACGAGCAGTACTGC. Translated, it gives CASSSDLAGGSNEQYC.

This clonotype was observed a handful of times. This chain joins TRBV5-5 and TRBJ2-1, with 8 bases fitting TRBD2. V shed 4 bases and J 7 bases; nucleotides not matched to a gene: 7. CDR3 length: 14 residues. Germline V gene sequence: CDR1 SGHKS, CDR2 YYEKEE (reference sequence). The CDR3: CASSVGTRVNEQFF. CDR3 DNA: TGTGCCAGCAGCGTCGGGACTAGAGTAAATGAGCAGTTCTTC.

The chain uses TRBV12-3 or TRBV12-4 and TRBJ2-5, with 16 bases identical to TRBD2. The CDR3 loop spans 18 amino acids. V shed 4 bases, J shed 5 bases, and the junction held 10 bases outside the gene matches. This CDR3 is CASSSTPGLAGGRETQYF. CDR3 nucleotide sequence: TGTGCCAGCAGTTCGACTCCGGGACTAGCGGGAGGGCGCGAGACCCAGTACTTC.